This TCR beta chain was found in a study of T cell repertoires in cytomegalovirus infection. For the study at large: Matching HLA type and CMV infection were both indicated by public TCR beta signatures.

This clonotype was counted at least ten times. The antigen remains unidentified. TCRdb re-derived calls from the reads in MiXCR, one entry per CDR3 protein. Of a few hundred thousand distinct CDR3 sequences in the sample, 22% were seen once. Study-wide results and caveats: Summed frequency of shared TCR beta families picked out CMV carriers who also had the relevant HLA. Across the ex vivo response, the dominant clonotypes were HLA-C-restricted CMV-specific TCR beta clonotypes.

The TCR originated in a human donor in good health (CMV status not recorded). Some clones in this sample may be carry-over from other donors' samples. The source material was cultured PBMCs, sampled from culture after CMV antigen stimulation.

CDR3 sequence reads: CASSLSWLQGTSNEQFF. CDR3 coding DNA: TGTGCCAGCAGCTTATCTTGGCTGCAGGGGACCTCCAATGAGCAGTTCTTC. The chain combines TRBV11-1 with TRBJ2-1; TRBD1 is a possible D gene (6 bases). The CDR3 totals 17 residues. Germline-derived CDR1 and CDR2 are SGHAT and FQDESV (reference sequence). Between the trimmed V and J ends, which lost 2 bases and 6 bases, there was a span of 20 bases. Full variable domain (rest looked up from reference TRBV11-1 and TRBJ2-1): EAEVAQSPRYKITEKSQAVAFWCDPISGHATLYWYRQILGQGPELLVQFQDESVVDDSQLPKDRFSAERLKGVDSTLKIQPAELGDSAMYLCASSLSWLQGTSNEQFFGPGTRLTVL.